The rows below give T cell receptor beta chains drawn from one sample of a study of shared clonotypes between healthy human individuals. The method was immunoSEQ multiplex PCR; TCRdb's version includes in-frame clones alone and lacks a portion of them. The sample consists of around 1 million clones, less than 85% of them appearing once. Material: memory CD4+ T cells sorted from blood. All receptors come from a man between 18 and 35 years old in good health. The CDR3 runs from the conserved cysteine through the conserved F or W. D genes are given only for firm matches. Rows may omit the clone size; those that give it use once, few, many or a size class.

J gene,CDR3 length,D gene,V gene,clone size,CDR3 protein,CDR3 DNA
TRBJ1-2,11,NA,TRBV2,many,CASRNRQAGGF,TGTGCCAGCAGGAATAGACAGGCAGGAGGCTTC
TRBJ1-3,14,NA,TRBV2,NA,CASSLDSSGNTIYF,TGTGCCAGCAGTCTCGACAGCTCTGGAAACACCATATATTTT
TRBJ2-5,12,NA,TRBV7-9,NA,CASSLAIGTIYF,TGTGCCAGCAGCTTAGCGATCGGGACAATTTACTTC
TRBJ1-1,11,NA,TRBV20-1,NA,CSASSTNEAFF,TGCAGTGCTAGTTCTACCAACGAAGCTTTCTTT
TRBJ1-1,11,NA,TRBV2,NA,CASSPRAEAFF,TGTGCCAGCAGCCCGCGGGCCGAAGCTTTCTTT
TRBJ2-7,15,TRBD2,TRBV5-6,NA,CASSLLRGSGDEQYF,TGTGCCAGCAGCTTGCTACGCGGGAGTGGGGACGAGCAGTACTTC
TRBJ1-3,15,NA,TRBV5-1,NA,CASSQEGLGGNTIYF,TGCGCCAGCAGCCAGGAGGGGCTGGGTGGAAACACCATATATTTT
TRBJ2-7,17,NA,TRBV16,NA,CASSQSGPNIGIHEQYF,TGTGCCAGCAGCCAATCCGGGCCAAACATAGGGATTCACGAGCAGTACTTC
TRBJ2-5,13,NA,TRBV29-1,once,CSANHARGETQYF,TGCAGCGCCAACCATGCGAGGGGAGAGACCCAGTACTTC
TRBJ1-2,14,NA,TRBV7-2,NA,CASSLSTGDYGYTF,TGTGCCAGCAGCTTATCGACAGGCGACTATGGCTACACCTTC
TRBJ1-1,14,NA,TRBV6-1,few,CASREPPPGTEAFF,TGTGCCAGCAGAGAACCACCACCGGGCACTGAAGCTTTCTTT
TRBJ1-3,14,NA,TRBV11-2,few,CASSGGISGNTIYF,TGTGCCAGCAGCGGGGGAATATCTGGAAACACCATATATTTT
TRBJ2-7,16,NA,TRBV18,many,CASSFTRDLSNYEQYF,TGTGCCAGCTCATTCACCCGGGACTTGTCGAACTACGAGCAGTACTTC
TRBJ2-3,17,TRBD2,TRBV5-1,NA,CASSLVPAGESTDTQYF,TGCGCCAGCAGCTTGGTACCAGCGGGGGAGTCCACAGATACGCAGTATTTT
TRBJ2-1,13,NA,TRBV7-3,NA,CASSLGLYNEQFF,TGTGCCAGCAGCTTGGGACTCTACAATGAGCAGTTCTTC
TRBJ1-2,14,NA,TRBV6-5,NA,CASSYGGANYGYTF,TGTGCCAGCAGTTACGGGGGGGCTAACTATGGCTACACCTTC
TRBJ2-5,13,TRBD1,TRBV2,NA,CASRGTAQETQYF,TGTGCCAGCAGGGGGACAGCCCAAGAGACCCAGTACTTC
TRBJ1-1,16,NA,TRBV18,NA,CASSPLVPGEYTEAFF,TGTGCCAGCTCACCACTCGTTCCGGGGGAGTACACTGAAGCTTTCTTT
TRBJ1-1,12,TRBD1,TRBV29-1,NA,CKGASVNTEAFF,TGCAAGGGGGCCTCGGTGAACACTGAAGCTTTCTTT
TRBJ2-7,13,NA,TRBV30,NA,CAWSATGLRGQYF,TGTGCCTGGAGCGCAACAGGGCTACGAGGACAGTACTTC
TRBJ1-3,15,TRBD1,TRBV5-6,NA,CASSSQGDHGNTIYF,TGTGCCAGCAGCTCTCAGGGGGATCATGGAAACACCATATATTTT
TRBJ2-1,13,NA,TRBV19,NA,CASSIGRGNEQFF,TGTGCCAGTAGTATAGGTCGGGGGAATGAGCAGTTCTTC
TRBJ2-1,12,TRBD2,TRBV6-6,NA,CASSDIAGEQFF,TGTGCCAGCAGTGATATAGCGGGTGAGCAGTTCTTC
TRBJ2-5,15,TRBD1,TRBV2,NA,CASRRDGTGQETQYF,TGTGCCAGCAGACGTGACGGGACAGGACAAGAGACCCAGTACTTC
TRBJ2-5,13,NA,TRBV30,NA,CAWSLLGAETQYF,TGTGCCTGGAGTCTATTGGGGGCAGAGACCCAGTACTTC
TRBJ1-1,14,NA,TRBV7-9,NA,CASSLEGGNTEAFF,TGTGCCAGCAGCCTAGAGGGGGGGAACACTGAAGCTTTCTTT
TRBJ2-1,14,TRBD2,TRBV28,NA,CASRLLAGYNEQFF,TGTGCCAGCAGGCTACTAGCGGGGTACAATGAGCAGTTCTTC
TRBJ1-6,15,NA,TRBV6-6,NA,CASFFSSSYNSPLHF,TGTGCCAGCTTCTTCTCAAGCTCCTATAATTCACCCCTCCACTTT
TRBJ2-3,13,TRBD2,TRBV9,NA,CASSVGDYGTQYF,TGTGCCAGCAGCGTAGGGGACTACGGTACGCAGTATTTT
TRBJ2-7,15,TRBD1,TRBV19,once,CASSIRGGASYEQYF,TGTGCCAGTAGTATTAGAGGGGGCGCGTCCTACGAGCAGTACTTC
TRBJ2-3,14,NA,TRBV5-6,NA,CASSLGAYPDTQYF,TGTGCCAGCAGCTTGGGAGCTTACCCAGATACGCAGTATTTT
TRBJ2-1,16,NA,TRBV5-1,NA,CASSLEQLSSYNEQFF,TGCGCCAGCAGCTTGGAACAACTGAGCTCCTACAATGAGCAGTTCTTC
TRBJ2-5,13,TRBD1,TRBV5-1,NA,CASSFRQGETQYF,TGCGCCAGCAGCTTTCGACAGGGCGAGACCCAGTACTTC
TRBJ1-1,13,NA,TRBV7-2,NA,CASSLMLGTEAFF,TGTGCCAGCAGCTTAATGTTGGGAACTGAAGCTTTCTTT
TRBJ1-5,14,NA,TRBV6-1,once,CASSSLRGNQPQHF,TGTGCCAGCAGTTCTCTCCGCGGCAATCAGCCCCAGCATTTT
TRBJ2-7,14,NA,TRBV18,NA,CASSPLANPEEQYF,TGTGCCAGCTCACCACTGGCCAACCCGGAGGAGCAGTACTTC
TRBJ2-7,12,TRBD2,TRBV27,NA,CASSTAGGQGYF,TGTGCCAGCAGTACAGCGGGGGGGCAGGGGTACTTC
TRBJ1-5,13,NA,TRBV30,NA,CAWSTGSNQPQHF,TGTGCCTGGAGTACGGGTAGCAATCAGCCCCAGCATTTT
TRBJ1-6,17,TRBD1,TRBV19,NA,CASSIEGTGLGNSPLHF,TGTGCCAGTAGTATAGAAGGGACAGGGCTAGGGAATTCACCCCTCCACTTT
TRBJ1-3,13,NA,TRBV30,many,CAWSGRAGNTIYF,TGTGCCTGGAGTGGTAGGGCTGGAAACACCATATATTTT
TRBJ2-3,14,NA,TRBV2,once,CASSATTKPDTQYF,TGTGCCAGCAGCGCGACTACGAAACCGGATACGCAGTATTTT
TRBJ2-7,12,NA,TRBV7-9,NA,CASSRQVYEQYF,TGTGCCAGCAGCAGACAAGTCTACGAGCAGTACTTC
TRBJ1-1,16,TRBD1,TRBV6-5,once,CASSYIRDRGNTEAFF,TGTGCCAGCAGTTATATCCGAGACAGGGGCAACACTGAAGCTTTCTTT
TRBJ2-7,14,NA,TRBV18,NA,CASSSRTETYEQYF,TGTGCCAGCTCATCACGGACGGAAACCTACGAGCAGTACTTC